The rows below give T cell receptor beta chains drawn from one sample of a study of T cell clonotyping in hematopoietic cell transplantation. Using immunoSEQ multiplex PCR, the repertoire was profiled, and TCRdb retains in-frame clones only, with some absent. The data hold about 4,400 clones, with around 70% observed a single time. The sequences come from PBMCs, collected 100 days after allogeneic stem cell transplant. Receptors originate from a male patient aged 60 to 75 who had an allogeneic stem cell transplant, so the T cells may come from the graft donor. Some clones in this sample may be carry-over from other donors' samples. The CDR3 runs from the conserved cysteine through the conserved F or W. A D gene is named only where the DNA matches it firmly. Size is stated for part of the rows, as once, few or many counts, or as a class when the clone is expanded.

D	V	size	J	DNA	CDR3
TRBD1	TRBV19	once	TRBJ1-2	TGTGCCGGTACGGACAGGGGAAGGAGCTATGGCTACACCTTC	CAGTDRGRSYGYTF
NA	TRBV29-1	NA	TRBJ1-1	TGCAGCGCCGAGGACCACTCCGTGAACACTGAAGCTTTCTTT	CSAEDHSVNTEAFF
NA	TRBV5-6	NA	TRBJ1-5	TGTGCCAGCAGCTTGTGGGCAGGACGAAGCAATCAGCCCCAGCATTTT	CASSLWAGRSNQPQHF
NA	TRBV5-8	once	TRBJ1-2	TGTGCCAGCAGCCGTGGGGCCTCTTTGGGGGCAGCTAACTATGGCTACACCTTC	CASSRGASLGAANYGYTF
NA	TRBV2	NA	TRBJ2-7	TGTGCCAGCCTTATCACAGACAGCTCCTACGAGCAGTACTTC	CASLITDSSYEQYF
NA	TRBV6-5	few	TRBJ2-2	TGTGCCAGCAGTTACGCGGAGAGGACTAACACCGGGGAGCTGTTTTTT	CASSYAERTNTGELFF
NA	TRBV27	NA	TRBJ1-6	TGTGCCAGCAGTCCCCGCCAATCGGGTAATTCACCCCTCCACTTT	CASSPRQSGNSPLHF
NA	TRBV19	few	TRBJ1-4	TGTGCCAGTAGTATCAGGGAGGCCACTAATGAAAAACTGTTTTTT	CASSIREATNEKLFF
NA	TRBV7-8	NA	TRBJ2-7	TGTGCCAGCAGCTTAGGGAGCTACGAGCAGTACTTC	CASSLGSYEQYF
NA	TRBV29-1	NA	TRBJ1-6	TGCAGCGTGCGGACGGCGGGTAATTCACCCCTCCACTTT	CSVRTAGNSPLHF
NA	TRBV6-1	NA	TRBJ1-2	TGTGCCAGCCGCACCAACTATGGCTACACCTTC	CASRTNYGYTF
NA	TRBV2	NA	TRBJ1-2	TGTGCCAGCAGTGAAGGGGCCGAGAACTATGGCTACACCTTC	CASSEGAENYGYTF
NA	TRBV2	NA	TRBJ2-3	TGTGCCAGCAGGAGGAGGGGGGCAACAGATACGCAGTATTTT	CASRRRGATDTQYF
NA	TRBV6-1	NA	TRBJ1-5	TGTGCCAGCAGTGAGTCCGGGGCTAGCAATCAGCCCCAGCATTTT	CASSESGASNQPQHF
NA	TRBV25-1	NA	TRBJ2-7	TGTGCCAGCAGTGTGAATTCCTACGAGCAGTACTTC	CASSVNSYEQYF
NA	TRBV7-6	large	TRBJ2-1	TGTGCCAGCAGCCGACGGGGGCGGGACTACAATGAGCAGTTCTTC	CASSRRGRDYNEQFF
TRBD1	TRBV29-1	NA	TRBJ2-1	TGCAGCGTTGCTTCACAGGGGCTCGGCAATGAGCAGTTCTTC	CSVASQGLGNEQFF
NA	TRBV30	NA	TRBJ1-5	TGTGCCTGGAGTGTACAAGGGGGCAATCAGCCCCAGCATTTT	CAWSVQGGNQPQHF
TRBD1	TRBV4-1	NA	TRBJ1-5	TGCGCCAGCACCTACGAAGGGGGCTCCCATCAGCCCCAGCATTTT	CASTYEGGSHQPQHF
TRBD1	TRBV19	few	TRBJ2-7	TGTGCCAGTAGTATACAGGGACAGGGGGCGAGCGAGCAGTACTTC	CASSIQGQGASEQYF
NA	TRBV6-5	NA	TRBJ1-4	TGTGCCAGCAGCAATTCGGGGACGGGTGAAAAACTGTTTTTT	CASSNSGTGEKLFF
TRBD1	TRBV12-5	NA	TRBJ1-1	TGTGCTAGTGGTTTGGACAGGGGGGACACTGAAGCTTTCTTT	CASGLDRGDTEAFF
NA	TRBV6-1	NA	TRBJ2-7	TGTGCCAGCAGTGAAGGAGGGGAGCAGTACTTC	CASSEGGEQYF
NA	TRBV2	NA	TRBJ2-7	TGTGCCAGCAGTGATAGTTACACAATCTACGAGCAGTACTTC	CASSDSYTIYEQYF
NA	TRBV19	NA	TRBJ1-2	TGTGCCAGTACCCCCTCCGAACGGGGATATGGCTACACCTTC	CASTPSERGYGYTF
NA	TRBV5-6	NA	TRBJ2-5	TGTGCCAGCAGCTCAAGATCAGGGGTTCGGGAGACCCAGTACTTC	CASSSRSGVRETQYF
TRBD1	TRBV6-5	NA	TRBJ1-1	TGTGCCAGCAGCCGCGACAGGGTCGGTGAAGCTTTCTTT	CASSRDRVGEAFF
NA	TRBV6-5	few	TRBJ1-3	TGTGCCAGCAGCCATGTCAACTCTGGAAACACCATATATTTT	CASSHVNSGNTIYF
NA	TRBV4-1	few	TRBJ1-3	TGCGCCAGCAGCCAATCTAGGGGCTCTGGAAACACCATATATTTT	CASSQSRGSGNTIYF
NA	TRBV5-1	NA	TRBJ2-7	TGCGCCAGCAGCCAAAACACAGGGAGGGGCGAGCAGTACTTC	CASSQNTGRGEQYF
NA	TRBV7-2	NA	TRBJ2-7	TGTGCCAGCAGCTTAAACGGTTGGGACGAGCAGTACTTC	CASSLNGWDEQYF
NA	TRBV5-8	large	TRBJ1-5	TGTGCCACCAACCGGGGGGGCCCTCACAATCAGCCCCAGCATTTT	CATNRGGPHNQPQHF
NA	TRBV5-4	NA	TRBJ1-6	TGTGCCAGCAGCTTGGAAATTATAGGCTCCTCACCCCTCCACTTT	CASSLEIIGSSPLHF
NA	TRBV7-8	NA	TRBJ1-2	TGTGCCGTTGAAGAGGGAAAGGTCTCTGGCTACACCTTC	CAVEEGKVSGYTF
TRBD1	TRBV28	NA	TRBJ2-7	TGTGCCAGCAGTTTATCCGGGACAGGGTTAGACGAGCAGTACTTC	CASSLSGTGLDEQYF
NA	TRBV19	NA	TRBJ1-2	TGTGCCAGTAGTATTACAGGGCCCACTGGGGGCTACACCTTC	CASSITGPTGGYTF
NA	TRBV6-5	NA	TRBJ1-1	TGTGCCAGCAGTTTCGATATTGGGGGGAACACTGAAGCTTTCTTT	CASSFDIGGNTEAFF
NA	TRBV7-2	NA	TRBJ1-3	TGTGCCAGCAGCCGAACTGGAAACACCATATATTTT	CASSRTGNTIYF
NA	TRBV29-1	few	TRBJ2-3	TGCAGCGTTGCACTAGCCCACACAGATACGCAGTATTTT	CSVALAHTDTQYF
NA	TRBV10-2	NA	TRBJ2-7	TGCGCCAGCAGACCGACAGTGTCCCCCTCCTACGAGCAGTACTTC	CASRPTVSPSYEQYF
TRBD1	TRBV7-2	NA	TRBJ2-7	TGTGCCAGCAGCCAAGTAGGACAGGGCTACGAGCAGTACTTC	CASSQVGQGYEQYF
NA	TRBV30	NA	TRBJ1-2	TGTGCCTGGAGTGTAGGTAGGGGGGCGCGTGGCTACACCTTC	CAWSVGRGARGYTF